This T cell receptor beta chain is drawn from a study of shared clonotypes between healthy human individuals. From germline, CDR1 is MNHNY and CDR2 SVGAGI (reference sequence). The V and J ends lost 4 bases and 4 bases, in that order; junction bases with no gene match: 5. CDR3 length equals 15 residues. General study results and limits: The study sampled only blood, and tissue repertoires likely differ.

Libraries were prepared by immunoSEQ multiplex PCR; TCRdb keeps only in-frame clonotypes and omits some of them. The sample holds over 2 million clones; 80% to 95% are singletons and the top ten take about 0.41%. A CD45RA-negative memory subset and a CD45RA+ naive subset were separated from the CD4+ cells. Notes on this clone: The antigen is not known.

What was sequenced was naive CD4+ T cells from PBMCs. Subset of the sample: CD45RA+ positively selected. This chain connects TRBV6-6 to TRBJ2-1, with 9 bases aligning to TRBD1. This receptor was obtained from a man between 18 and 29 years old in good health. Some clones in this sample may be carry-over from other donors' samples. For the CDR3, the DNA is TGTGCCAGCAGTTCGCTGGGACAGGGTTACAATGAGCAGTTCTTC. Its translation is CASSSLGQGYNEQFF.